This T cell receptor (beta chain) appears in the sequencing data of a study of identical twins. The germline gives CDR1 MNHNS, CDR2 SASEGT. This CDR3 is built from 15 residues. V dropped 6 bases and J dropped 0; count of bases not matched to a gene: 8. This clonotype was recorded a few times. TCRdb re-called the 5' RACE reads with MiXCR, one entry per CDR3 protein. The sample includes some 730,000 distinct CDR3 sequences, roughly 18% of them seen just once. These records were also assigned to another study, of T cells expressing NK-cell markers.

This receptor was obtained from a woman between 18 and 29 years old in good health. This rearrangement joins TRBV6-1 to TRBJ2-7; 7 positions agree with TRBD2. The sequencing sample was made of PBMCs. Here the CDR3 reads CASRETSSSSYEQYF. The DNA of the CDR3 is TGTGCCAGCAGGGAGACTAGCTCTAGCTCCTACGAGCAGTACTTC.